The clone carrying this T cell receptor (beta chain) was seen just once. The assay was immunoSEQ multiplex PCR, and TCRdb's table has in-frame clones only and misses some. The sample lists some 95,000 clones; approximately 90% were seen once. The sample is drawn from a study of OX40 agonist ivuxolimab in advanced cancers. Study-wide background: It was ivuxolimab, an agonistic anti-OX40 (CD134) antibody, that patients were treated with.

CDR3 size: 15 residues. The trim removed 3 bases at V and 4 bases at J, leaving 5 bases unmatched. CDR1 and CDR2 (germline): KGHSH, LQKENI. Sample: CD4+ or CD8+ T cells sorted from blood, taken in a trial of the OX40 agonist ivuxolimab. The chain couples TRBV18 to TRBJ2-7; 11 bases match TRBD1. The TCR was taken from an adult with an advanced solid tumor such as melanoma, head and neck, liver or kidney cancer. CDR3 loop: CASSPPGTGGYEQYF. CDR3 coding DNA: TGTGCCAGCTCACCCCCCGGGACAGGGGGATACGAGCAGTACTTC.